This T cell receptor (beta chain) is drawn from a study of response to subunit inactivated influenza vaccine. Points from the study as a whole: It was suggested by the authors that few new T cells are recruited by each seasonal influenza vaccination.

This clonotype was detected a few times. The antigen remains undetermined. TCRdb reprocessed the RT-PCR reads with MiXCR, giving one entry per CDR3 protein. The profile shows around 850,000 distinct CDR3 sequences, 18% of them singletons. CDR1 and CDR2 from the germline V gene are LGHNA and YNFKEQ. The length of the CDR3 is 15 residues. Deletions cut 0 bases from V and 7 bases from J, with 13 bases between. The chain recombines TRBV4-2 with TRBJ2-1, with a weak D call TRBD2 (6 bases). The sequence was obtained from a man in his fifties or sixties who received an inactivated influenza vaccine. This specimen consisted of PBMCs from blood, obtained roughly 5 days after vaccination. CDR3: CASSQDQLAGNEQFF. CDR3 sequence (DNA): TGTGCCAGCAGCCAAGACCAACTAGCAGGAAATGAGCAGTTCTTC.